The subject of this entry is one T cell receptor beta chain. The antigen this receptor binds is unknown. Base-call qualities are not available, and no considerably larger clone is one nucleotide away. This specimen belongs to a study of blood T cell repertoires in COVID-19 (dated by TCRdb to about 2020). For the study in its entirety: Samples from collaborators originated in the United States, Italy and Spain and spanned both the acute and convalescent phases of COVID-19. The material from the prospective study consisted of cDNA or gDNA derived from T cells, B-cell-depleted T cells, or PBMCs. The dataset comprised deeply sampled blood TCRbeta repertoires from subjects exposed to, actively infected with, or recovered from COVID-19. The repertoires were released in a freely available public database intended as a resource for research on the immune response to SARS-CoV-2. Samples were obtained from the ongoing ImmuneRACE study (first 160 participants) and from 1,200 or so subjects provided by 6 global collaborators. A de-identified subject ID, COVID-19 status, age in years and sex were almost always included in the sample metadata. Where available, HLA class I and class II types were obtained from metadata supplied by the sample provider rather than from assay-based typing. Results the study describes overall, beyond this receptor: How much clinical and demographic metadata was included differed by source and by participant, and the metadata was provided uncurated.

TCRbeta CDR3 regions were amplified from genomic DNA by means of the immunoSEQ Assay, a bias-controlled multiplex PCR. The study's own analysis went as follows. Within the assay, amplification of reference gene primers was used to estimate how many nucleated cells each sample contained. To quantify the absolute abundance of each unique TCRbeta CDR3 rearrangement, sequence reads were collapsed and filtered. For each sample, productive Simpson clonality was calculated by taking the square root of Simpson's diversity index across productive rearrangements. This is the immuneACCESS table as TCRdb keeps it, with only in-frame sequences that have V and J called. A part of the clones is gone; compared with another copy, unresolved V genes explain less than half, and the rest is unexplained. That table gives V, J and clone size, and the DNA gave D and trimming. This sample lists roughly 68,000 clones; over 75% were detected once. The ten largest clonotypes hold 20% to 25% of the sample.

For CDR1 and CDR2, the germline V gene (reference sequence) lists LNHDA and SQIVND. V trim: 1 base; J trim: 0 bases; unmatched bases: 6. Including cysteine and phenylalanine, the CDR3 has 18 amino acids. Just CDR3 DNA is preserved here, 54 bases in frame from base 1. Collaborating institutions collected whole blood in K2EDTA tubes following their own protocols. For TCRbeta analysis, collaborators shipped samples in one of three forms: frozen whole blood, isolated PBMCs, or DNA extracted from either of those sample types. The chain is encoded by TRBV19 joined to TRBJ2-3, with 11 bases aligning to TRBD2. This receptor was taken from a man aged 50 or older with acute or convalescent COVID-19. Specimen: peripheral blood. The CDR3 has the sequence CASSIGLAGGFSTDTQYF. DNA sequence: TGTGCCAGTAGTATAGGGCTAGCGGGGGGATTTAGCACAGATACGCAGTATTTT.